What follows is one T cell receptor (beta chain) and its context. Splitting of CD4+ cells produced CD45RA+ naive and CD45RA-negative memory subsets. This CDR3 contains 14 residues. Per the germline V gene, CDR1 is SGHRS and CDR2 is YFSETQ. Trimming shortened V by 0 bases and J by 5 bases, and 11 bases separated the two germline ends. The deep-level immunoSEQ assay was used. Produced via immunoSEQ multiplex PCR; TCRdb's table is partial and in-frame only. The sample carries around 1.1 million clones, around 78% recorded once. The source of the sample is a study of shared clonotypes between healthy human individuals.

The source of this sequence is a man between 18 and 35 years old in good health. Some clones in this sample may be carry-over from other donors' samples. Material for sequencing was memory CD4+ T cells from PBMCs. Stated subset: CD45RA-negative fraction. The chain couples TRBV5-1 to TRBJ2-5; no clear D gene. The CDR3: CASSLAFGSETQYF. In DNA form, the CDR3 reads TGCGCCAGCAGCTTGGCCTTTGGATCGGAGACCCAGTACTTC.